The 29 T cell receptor beta chains presented below share a single source sample, sequenced in a study of regulatory dendritic cells for organ transplantation (dated by TCRdb to 2016 to 2017). To prepare the library, the immunoSEQ multiplex PCR assay was applied. TCRdb carries this immuneACCESS record with in-frame sequences only. Its versions omit some clonotypes, under half of them owing to an unresolved V gene in the studies checked, with the rest unexplained. The sample table shows 3,800 or so clones, and 71% are seen once. The ten biggest clones cover just under 25% of the sample. Sorted T cell subsets were CFSE-labeled and co-cultured for 4 to 5 days with allogeneic regulatory or mature dendritic cells at a 1:10 DC:T ratio. Antigen specificity for these receptors is unknown. Sequencing input: memory CD8+ T cells from blood cultured with dendritic cells. This specimen's cell subset or site label, interpreted: CD45RO+ memory T cells. These TCRs come from a human donor in good health.

The chain employs TRBV6-1 and TRBJ2-1, with 9 bases aligning to TRBD1. This CDR3 is built from 14 residues. The V gene end was trimmed by 10 bases and the J gene end by 15 bases; junction bases not matched to a gene: 19. Per the germline V gene, CDR1 is MNHNS and CDR2 is SASEGT. CDR3 sequence (DNA): TGTGCCACTTGGGGGAACAGCATTCGGGACAGGGTGTTCTTC. This gives the protein CATWGNSIRDRVFF.

This chain uses TRBV27 with TRBJ1-5; 10 bases are a match to TRBD1. Germline CDR1 reads MNHEY; CDR2 reads SMNVEV (reference sequence). V dropped 6 bases and J dropped 4; count of bases not matched to a gene: 6. The CDR3 runs 15 residues. CDR3 loop: CASRPGQGGNQPQHF. In nucleotides, the CDR3 is TGTGCCAGCAGGCCTGGACAGGGGGGGAATCAGCCCCAGCATTTT.

In DNA, the CDR3 is TGTGCCAGCAGTTTCGCTCAGACAGACTACGAGCAGTACTTC. Its translation is CASSFAQTDYEQYF. The gene calls are TRBV27 and TRBJ2-7; a weak D match, TRBD1 (5 bases). The CDR3 has 14 residues. The germline gives CDR1 MNHEY, CDR2 SMNVEV (reference sequence). The ends were cut back, 3 bases at V and 3 bases at J, with 12 bases in the middle.

Only one count was recorded for this clone. V gene TRBV6-4 combines with J gene TRBJ2-1, with 7 positions matching TRBD2. The trim removed 3 bases at V and 0 bases at J, leaving 2 bases unmatched. Per the germline V gene, CDR1 is MRHNA and CDR2 is SNTAGT. This CDR3 is built from 15 residues. In nucleotides, the CDR3 is TGTGCCAGCAGTGAGGGGGGGGGCTCCTACAATGAGCAGTTCTTC. Translating it yields CASSEGGGSYNEQFF.

The chain recombines TRBV7-8 with TRBJ2-1; no reliable D call. CDR3 size: 13 residues. Germline V gene lookup returns CDR1 SGHVS and CDR2 FQNEAQ. Trimming cost V 5 bases and J 7 bases, with 12 bases left between them. CDR3 bases: TGTGCCAGCAGCCCCCTGCTCGGGAATGAGCAGTTCTTC. It encodes CASSPLLGNEQFF.

The chain joins TRBV2 to TRBJ2-7, with D possibly being TRBD2 (5 bases). The CDR3 is 13 residues long. Germline loops: CDR1 SNHLY, CDR2 FYNNEI. V lost 8 bases and J lost 2, with 13 bases in between. This chain's CDR3 is CASADSQTYEQYF. Here the CDR3 DNA reads TGTGCCAGCGCGGACTCCCAAACCTACGAGCAGTACTTC.

The chain has TRBV6-6 and TRBJ2-2; possible D gene TRBD2, 5 bases. The germline V gene encodes CDR1 MNHNY and CDR2 SVGAGI (reference sequence). Trimming stripped 5 bases from V and 7 bases from J, with 14 bases between. The CDR3 covers 14 residues. This chain's CDR3 is CASSTLSRGGELFF. The CDR3 DNA follows: TGTGCCAGCAGTACCTTGTCCCGGGGCGGGGAGCTGTTTTTT.

The chain links TRBV27 to TRBJ2-5; D is undetermined. The germline V gene encodes CDR1 MNHEY and CDR2 SMNVEV (reference sequence). This CDR3 contains 14 residues. V gave up 1 base and J gave up 0 bases, with 6 bases separating them. Here the CDR3 reads CASSLYRYQETQYF. The DNA of the CDR3 is TGTGCCAGCAGTTTATATAGGTACCAAGAGACCCAGTACTTC.

The gene calls are TRBV21-1 and TRBJ1-1; the table names TRBD1, a call not compared with the DNA. TRBV21-1 is a pseudogene locus. The length of the CDR3 is 15 residues. CDR3 amino acids: CASSTQQGVNTEAFF. CDR3 DNA: TGTGCCAGCAGCACCCAGCAGGGGGTGAACACTGAAGCTTTCTTT.

The chain employs TRBV5-4 and TRBJ2-7; 7 bases align to TRBD1. With 4 bases clipped from V and 3 bases from J, the junction kept 13 bases outside the gene matches. The CDR3 consists of 16 residues. Germline V gene lookup returns CDR1 SGHNT and CDR2 YYREEE (reference sequence). CDR3 bases: TGTGCCAGCAGCATAGGGCCGGAGACAGGGATCTACGAGCAGTACTTC. Translated, it gives CASSIGPETGIYEQYF.

The gene calls are TRBV19 and TRBJ2-2; 10 nucleotides line up with TRBD1. V shed 7 bases and J 7 bases; nucleotides not matched to a gene: 9. From germline, CDR1 is LNHDA and CDR2 SQIVND (reference sequence). The length of the CDR3 is 15 residues. CDR3 region: CASISGQGVFGELFF. In DNA form, the CDR3 reads TGTGCCAGTATCAGTGGACAGGGGGTGTTCGGGGAGCTGTTTTTT. Together with reference TRBV19 and TRBJ2-2, the CDR3 gives the full variable domain: DGGITQSPKYLFRKEGQNVTLSCEQNLNHDAMYWYRQDPGQGLRLIYYSQIVNDFQKGDIAEGYSVSREKKESFPLTVTSAQKNPTAFYLCASISGQGVFGELFFGEGSRLTVL.

In its sample, this clone was seen a few times. The chain has TRBV7-8 and TRBJ1-5, with D possibly TRBD1 on 6 matching bases. CDR1 is SGHVS, CDR2 FQNEAQ, per germline. V dropped 3 bases and J dropped 2 bases, with 8 bases sitting between them. The CDR3 is 14 amino acids. As DNA, the CDR3 is TGTGCCAGCAGCTTGCCAGGGGGCAATCAGCCCCAGCATTTT. Protein: CASSLPGGNQPQHF.

This chain connects TRBV19 to TRBJ2-2; no clear D gene. The V end was cut by 2 bases, the J end by 6 bases, with 4 bases between. Germline V gives CDR1 LNHDA, CDR2 SQIVND (reference sequence). This CDR3 contains 12 residues. The CDR3: CASSIQAGELFF. CDR3 sequence (DNA): TGTGCCAGTAGTATACAGGCCGGGGAGCTGTTTTTT.

This clone was counted once. This chain uses TRBV19 with TRBJ1-1; no clear D gene. The CDR3 runs 15 residues. Germline lookup yields CDR1 LNHDA and CDR2 SQIVND (reference sequence). V lost 3 bases and J lost 4, with 15 bases in between. The CDR3 DNA reads as TGTGCCAGTAGTATGGTTTGGGGAGTGAGCACTGAAGCTTTCTTT. Residues: CASSMVWGVSTEAFF.

A word on this clone: One junction end disagrees with the germline gene, perhaps due to a read error. This specimen includes other DNA sequences encoding the same CDR3. The V call is TRBV30, the J call TRBJ2-1; tentatively, D is TRBD2 (6 bases). The germline V gene has CDR1 GTSNPN and CDR2 SVGIG (reference sequence). This CDR3 has 12 residues. DNA of the CDR3: TGTGCCTTTGACGGAGGGTCGGGTGAGCAATTCTTC. It encodes CAFDGGSGEQFF.

The chain joins TRBV5-5 to TRBJ1-1; a possible D gene is TRBD1 (5 bases). This CDR3 spans 14 amino acids. Germline V gene data show CDR1 as SGHKS and CDR2 as YYEKEE (reference sequence). Trimming left V 4 bases short and J 1 base short, with 11 bases between. The CDR3 coding sequence is TGTGCCAGCAGCCCCAGGGTCGGGAACACTGAAGCTTTCTTT. Translation gives CASSPRVGNTEAFF.

The rearrangement joins TRBV7-8 to TRBJ2-7, with 7 bases lining up with TRBD2. V was clipped by 4 bases and J by 2 bases; unmatched bases: 8. CDR1 is SGHVS, CDR2 FQNEAQ, per germline. This CDR3 region has 15 residues. The DNA of the CDR3 is TGTGCCAGCAGCTCCGGGGGAGGGCGACCCTACGAGCAGTACTTC. It codes for CASSSGGGRPYEQYF.

This clone has just one count. V gene TRBV6-4 combines with J gene TRBJ2-3; 9 bases map to TRBD2. The V segment lost 2 bases and the J segment 8 bases; nucleotides outside the gene matches: 8. This CDR3 has 15 amino acids. Germline CDR1 and CDR2: MRHNA and SNTAGT. Here the CDR3 reads CASSDGSGGASTQYF. The CDR3 bases are TGTGCCAGCAGTGACGGTAGCGGGGGAGCAAGTACGCAGTATTTT.

The chain is built from TRBV15 and TRBJ2-3; the match to TRBD1 covers 9 bases. The junction had 5 bases not matched to a gene; V was cut back by 0 bases and J by 4 bases. The CDR3 has 16 residues. Germline V lookup: CDR1 LNHNV, CDR2 YYDKDF (reference sequence). CDR3 sequence reads: CATSRERQGGADTQYF. The CDR3, as DNA: TGTGCCACCAGCAGAGAACGACAGGGGGGCGCAGATACGCAGTATTTT. Full variable domain (outside the CDR3, taken from reference TRBV15 and TRBJ2-3): DAMVIQNPRYQVTQFGKPVTLSCSQTLNHNVMYWYQQKSSQAPKLLFHYYDKDFNNEADTPDNFQSRRPNTSFCFLDIRSPGLGDTAMYLCATSRERQGGADTQYFGPGTRLTVL.

This sequence joins TRBV4-2 and TRBJ1-5; D call uncertain. V was cut by 0 bases and J by 9 bases, with 18 bases left in between. CDR1 is LGHNA and CDR2 is YNFKEQ in the germline V gene. This CDR3 is 16 amino acids long. The DNA of the CDR3 is TGTGCCAGCAGCCAAGACAGAACGCCCGGTGGGTGGCCCCAGCATTTT. Residues: CASSQDRTPGGWPQHF.

This clone was seen more than once but under ten times. The CDR3 nucleotides read TGCGCCAGCAGTGAAGGACTAGCGGGAAACGAGCAGTACTTC. Its protein is CASSEGLAGNEQYF. The chain recombines TRBV10-2 with TRBJ2-7, with 12 bases that match TRBD2. Per the germline V gene, CDR1 is WSHSY and CDR2 is SAAADI. Trimming removed 3 bases from V and 5 bases from J; junction bases left unmatched: 2. The CDR3 has 14 residues.

The chain joins TRBV5-5 to TRBJ1-2; D is possibly TRBD1 (5 bases). Germline values: CDR1 SGHKS, CDR2 YYEKEE (reference sequence). The CDR3 is made up of 15 amino acids. V was pared by 2 bases and J by 0 bases, with 11 bases between. CDR3 protein: CASSLDSSANYGYTF. In DNA form, the CDR3 reads TGTGCCAGCAGCTTAGACAGTTCAGCTAACTATGGCTACACCTTC. The full variable domain, in which reference TRBV5-5 and TRBJ1-2 provide the parts outside the CDR3, is DAGVTQSPTHLIKTRGQQVTLRCSPISGHKSVSWYQQVLGQGPQFIFQYYEKEERGRGNFPDRFSARQFPNYSSELNVNALLLGDSALYLCASSLDSSANYGYTFGSGTRLTVV.

The V call is TRBV29-1, the J call TRBJ2-7; 8 bases match TRBD1. Per germline, CDR1 SQVTM and CDR2 ANQGSEA. This CDR3 is 13 amino acids long. Trimming cost V 4 bases and J 4 bases; bases outside gene matches: 6. CDR3 protein: CSVAGQESYEQYF. In nucleotides, the CDR3 is TGCAGCGTTGCGGGACAGGAATCTTACGAGCAGTACTTC.

The V and J genes are TRBV9 and TRBJ1-6; possibly TRBD1 for D (5 bases). The V and J ends lost 3 bases and 4 bases respectively, with 8 bases between them. The CDR3 loop spans 14 amino acids. Germline V gene lookup returns CDR1 SGDLS and CDR2 YYNGEE. The chain's CDR3 is CASSGGGYNSPLHF. The CDR3 nucleotides read TGTGCCAGCAGCGGTGGGGGTTATAATTCACCCCTCCACTTT. The whole variable domain, filled in from reference TRBV9 and TRBJ1-6, reads DSGVTQTPKHLITATGQRVTLRCSPRSGDLSVYWYQQSLDQGLQFLIQYYNGEERAKGNILERFSAQQFPDLHSELNLSSLELGDSALYFCASSGGGYNSPLHFGNGTRLTVT.

This chain joins TRBV11-3 and TRBJ2-7, with 7 bases matching TRBD2. J was trimmed by 4 bases and V by 5 bases; bases with no gene match: 14. Per germline, CDR1 SGHNT and CDR2 YENEEA. This CDR3 has 16 amino acids. The CDR3 sequence is CASSADGGSARYEQYF. In DNA, the CDR3 is TGTGCCAGCAGCGCCGATGGCGGGAGCGCCCGTTACGAGCAGTACTTC.

The chain joins TRBV29-1 to TRBJ1-2; D gene uncertain. Between the trimmed V and J ends, which lost 3 bases and 0 bases, there was a span of 11 bases. The germline CDR1 and CDR2 sequences are SQVTM and ANQGSEA. The CDR3 runs 14 residues. The CDR3 loop is CSVDSPGSNYGYTF. The CDR3 DNA reads as TGCAGCGTTGACAGTCCGGGATCTAACTATGGCTACACCTTC. The whole variable domain, remainder taken from reference TRBV29-1 and TRBJ1-2, is SAVISQKPSRDICQRGTSLTIQCQVDSQVTMMFWYRQQPGQSLTLIATANQGSEATYESGFVIDKFPISRPNLTFSTLTVSNMSPEDSSIYLCSVDSPGSNYGYTFGSGTRLTVV.

This sequence joins TRBV5-5 and TRBJ2-7; D unresolved. Trimming cost V 0 bases and J 4 bases, with 8 bases left between them. CDR3 size: 13 residues. Germline CDR1 is SGHKS and CDR2 is YYEKEE (reference sequence). The CDR3 region has the DNA TGTGCCAGCAGCTTGGAGATGAGGTACGAGCAGTACTTC. It yields the protein CASSLEMRYEQYF.

V is TRBV6-4 and J is TRBJ2-2; 9 bases agree with TRBD1. From germline, CDR1 is MRHNA and CDR2 SNTAGT. The CDR3 runs 18 residues. V dropped 0 bases and J dropped 4; count of bases not matched to a gene: 9. The CDR3 sequence: CASSDSSGTGRGTGELFF. As DNA, the CDR3 is TGTGCCAGCAGTGACTCGTCTGGGACAGGGAGGGGCACCGGGGAGCTGTTTTTT.

The genes are TRBV7-9 and TRBJ2-1; TRBD2 aligns across 7 bases. V shed 1 base, J shed 10 bases, and the junction held 7 bases outside the gene matches. Germline V CDR1 and CDR2: SEHNR, FQNEAQ (reference sequence). The CDR3 sequence is 14 residues long. CDR3 residues: CASSLDGLVLEQFF. The CDR3 DNA reads as TGTGCCAGCAGCTTAGACGGACTAGTTTTAGAGCAGTTCTTC.